This T cell receptor beta chain was retrieved from a study of T cell changes during pregnancy in multiple sclerosis. Repertoires were generated with immunoSEQ multiplex PCR, while TCRdb's copy carries only in-frame clones and drops some. This sample has about 110,000 clones, with about 89% found just once. This clone appeared a single time. Sequences were derived from peripheral blood, sampled after pregnancy. This clonotype was obtained from a female donor with multiple sclerosis, enrolled in a pregnancy study.

Written as DNA, the CDR3 is TGTGCCAGCAGTGTCAGGGGTCAGGGTGGAAACACCATATATTTT. It codes for CASSVRGQGGNTIYF. The J gene is TRBJ1-3, the V gene TRBV2; weak D call: TRBD1 (6 bases). CDR1 SNHLY and CDR2 FYNNEI come from the germline V gene. Trimming left V 4 bases short and J 3 bases short, with 13 bases between. The CDR3 runs to 15 residues.